This TCR beta chain stems from a study of regulatory T cells in long-lasting Graves disease. Time point reported: newly diagnosed GD, antithyroid drugs for less than 3 months. With RNA extracted from PBMCs as input, the TCR library was made. Doctors identified Graves' disease using the American Thyroid Association guidelines. Each of the patients was recruited from an endocrinology department situated in Xi'an, China. Building the TCR beta libraries relied on iRepertoire HTBI primers, and CDR3 regions underwent Arm-PCR. TCRdb recomputed calls from the multiplex PCR reads with MiXCR, one row per CDR3 protein. Among approximately 250,000 distinct CDR3 sequences listed, 15% to 20% were seen once. This CDR3 has 13 amino acids. CDR1 LGHDT and CDR2 YNNKEL come from the germline V gene (reference sequence). V was clipped by 0 bases and J by 9 bases, with 11 bases between them. The study's findings and limits: Newly diagnosed disease favored TRBV20-1 and TRBJ2-1 over persistent disease.

The table lists this clonotype with many counts. Its target is unknown. This sequence was found in a female donor with Graves disease. The material was peripheral blood mononuclear cells (PBMCs), obtained at new diagnosis, from a patient treated with antithyroid drugs. The chain has TRBV3-1 and TRBJ1-1; D may be TRBD1 (5 bases). The CDR3 nucleotides are TGTGCCAGCAGCCAAGATTTGAGGGGAAAAGCTTTCTTT. Its protein product is CASSQDLRGKAFF.